A single sample gave rise to the 2 T cell receptor beta chains below, sequenced in a study of beta chain features in type 1 diabetes. Since all of the isolated RNA was reverse transcribed, expressed TCRB transcripts were what got sequenced. TCRdb's table, derived via immunoSEQ multiplex PCR, lists solely in-frame clones and lacks some. The sample includes around 30,000 clones, 65% seen only once; the top ten take 2.4%. These receptors have no identified antigens. Study-wide findings and caveats: There was a moderate but significant shortening of TCRB CDR3s in all four CD4+ subsets of Type 1 diabetes patients.

Sequencing was done on a sample of Tregs from blood. The receptors here all came from a woman in her thirties with type 1 diabetes.

This clone was seen a few times. The CDR3 region is CASSHGPTDTQYF. CDR3 in DNA: TGTGCCAGCAGCCATGGGCCCACAGATACGCAGTATTTT. The gene calls are TRBV4-2 and TRBJ2-3; no clear D gene. The V end lost 3 bases, the J end lost 2 bases, and 6 bases lay between the germline ends. The CDR3 is 13 amino acids. The germline gives CDR1 LGHNA, CDR2 YNFKEQ.

This clone was counted between two and nine times. V gene TRBV29-1 combines with J gene TRBJ1-4, with 8 bases aligning to TRBD1. The CDR3 consists of 14 residues. In germline, CDR1 is SQVTM, CDR2 ANQGSEA. J was trimmed by 8 bases and V by 7 bases; bases with no gene match: 12. This chain's CDR3 is CSAQESGGLEKLFF. The CDR3 region has the DNA TGCAGCGCCCAGGAGTCAGGGGGCTTAGAAAAACTGTTTTTT.